These 17 T cell receptor beta chains share one sample of origin, sequenced in a study of CD8 T cells in ankylosing spondylitis. Study-wide points: A TCR beta motif made of fewer than ten highly homologous variants seemed typical of ankylosing spondylitis blood.

TCRdb fed the 5' RACE reads into MiXCR, producing one record per CDR3 protein. Here the sample spans almost 400,000 distinct CDR3 sequences, around 22% being singletons. These TCRs' antigens remain unknown. Sequencing was done on a sample of blood, either unsorted or a sorted T cell fraction (not recorded which). The receptors come from a male donor with ankylosing spondylitis.

This clonotype was seen more than once but under ten times. The J gene is TRBJ2-1, the V gene TRBV20-1; 14 bases map to TRBD2. The CDR3 runs 13 residues. V lost 6 bases and J lost 12; bases outside the gene matches: 7. The germline V gene has CDR1 DFQATT and CDR2 SNEGSKA (reference sequence). CDR3 DNA: TGCAGTGCCCAGGGACTAGCGGGAGTGGGGCAGTTCTTC. This sequence encodes CSAQGLAGVGQFF.

A note on this clonotype: An end of the junction differs from the germline gene, which may be a read error. The chain has TRBV20-1 and TRBJ2-5; 8 bases are shared with TRBD2. This CDR3 is built from 12 residues. Germline V gives CDR1 DFQATT, CDR2 SNEGSKA (reference sequence). The CDR3 DNA reads as TGCAGTGCTAGAGAGAGCGGGGGCATCTTTGGCTTC. Translating it yields CSARESGGIFGF.

V gene TRBV5-6 combines with J gene TRBJ2-2; D remains unclear. The CDR3 covers 14 residues. Germline V gene sequence: CDR1 SGHDT, CDR2 YYEEEE. Trimming cost V 3 bases and J 6 bases, with 12 bases left between them. The CDR3 region has the DNA TGTGCCAGCAGCTCGCCTATCGTTGCCGGGGAGCTGTTTTTT. This sequence encodes CASSSPIVAGELFF.

The CDR3 sequence: CSAGHVQYF. The CDR3 DNA reads as TGCAGTGCTGGGCATGTGCAGTACTTC. The chain joins TRBV20-1 to TRBJ2-7; no definite D call. Trimming removed 5 bases at V and 9 bases at J, with 8 bases between. Germline CDR1 and CDR2: DFQATT and SNEGSKA (reference sequence). This CDR3 has 9 residues.

This clonotype was seen repeatedly, ten times or more. J is TRBJ2-1 and V is TRBV29-1, with 10 positions matching TRBD1. V gave up 4 bases and J gave up 2 bases; unmatched junction bases: 2. The CDR3 contains 14 residues. Germline-derived CDR1 and CDR2 are SQVTM and ANQGSEA. The CDR3 coding sequence is TGCAGCGTTGCGGACAGGGGGGCCTACAATGAGCAGTTCTTC. Residues: CSVADRGAYNEQFF.

This clonotype was detected only a few times. V is TRBV24-1 and J is TRBJ1-4, with D perhaps matching TRBD1 (5 bases). V was trimmed by 4 bases and J by 8 bases, leaving 16 bases between them. The V gene's germline CDR1 is KGHDR and CDR2 SFDVKD. CDR3 length: 15 amino acids. The CDR3 region is CATSDHRQGGEKLFF. CDR3 nucleotides: TGTGCCACCAGTGACCACCGGCAGGGCGGAGAAAAACTGTTTTTT.

The chain joins TRBV3-1 to TRBJ2-7, with a tentative D call TRBD1 (6 bases). Trimming removed 1 base at V and 5 bases at J, with 15 bases between. CDR3 length: 15 residues. CDR1 and CDR2 from the germline V gene are LGHDT and YNNKEL (reference sequence). CDR3 sequence (DNA): TGTGCCAGCAGCCAAGGCACAGGGAGCGTAAACGAGCAGTACTTC. It is translated as CASSQGTGSVNEQYF.

The genes are TRBV12-3 or TRBV12-4 and TRBJ1-1; D may be TRBD1 (6 bases). The CDR3 is made up of 13 amino acids. The V and J ends lost 3 bases and 7 bases respectively, with 12 bases between them. The CDR3 loop is CASSFAGVGEAFF. CDR3 nucleotide sequence: TGTGCCAGCAGTTTTGCAGGGGTGGGTGAAGCTTTCTTT.

The chain has TRBV6-5 and TRBJ2-2; the match to TRBD2 covers 7 bases. The CDR3 has 13 residues. Losses at the gene ends were 10 bases for V and 7 bases for J; bases not matched to a gene: 9. CDR1 is MNHEY and CDR2 is SVGAGI in the germline V gene. Written as DNA, the CDR3 is TGTGCCACTGTTAAGGGAGGGTTCGGGGAGCTGTTTTTT. Protein: CATVKGGFGELFF.

In this sample, this clonotype turned up a few times. The chain is built from TRBV25-1 and TRBJ2-2; no reliable D call. Trimming left V 1 base short and J 5 bases short, with 8 bases between. Germline loops: CDR1 MGHDK, CDR2 SYGVNS. The CDR3 is 14 residues long. The CDR3 sequence is CASSELVFTGELFF. The CDR3 DNA reads as TGTGCCAGCAGTGAATTAGTTTTTACCGGGGAGCTGTTTTTT.

This clonotype has a handful of counts. The CDR3 nucleotides are TGCAGTGCGCAGTATAACTATGGCTACACCTTC. It encodes CSAQYNYGYTF. The J gene is TRBJ1-2, the V gene TRBV20-1; D gene ambiguous. Trimming left V 6 bases short and J 1 base short, with 6 bases between. This CDR3 has 11 residues. Germline CDR1 DFQATT, CDR2 SNEGSKA (reference sequence).

This sequence joins TRBV10-2 and TRBJ2-1; D gene unclear. V lost 7 bases to trimming and J lost 3 bases, with 10 bases between them. The CDR3 loop spans 13 amino acids. From germline, CDR1 is WSHSY and CDR2 SAAADI. The CDR3 DNA is TGCGCCAGCACCCTAGATGTCTACAATGAGCAGTTCTTC. Its protein product is CASTLDVYNEQFF.

This clonotype came up a few times. The V gene is TRBV7-2, the J gene TRBJ2-1; 9 nucleotides match TRBD2. The CDR3 has 17 residues. Germline CDR1 is SGHTA and CDR2 is FQGNSA. Trimming took 2 bases from V and 6 from J; bases not matched to a gene: 11. In DNA form, the CDR3 reads TGTGCCAGCAGCTTAAATGGGGGGACTAGCCCCTTCAATGAGCAGTTCTTC. Amino acids: CASSLNGGTSPFNEQFF.

The CDR3 is CASRNPGTRNEQFF. CDR3 nucleotides: TGTGCCAGCAGGAACCCCGGGACTCGCAATGAGCAGTTCTTC. The chain recombines TRBV28 with TRBJ2-1; possible D gene TRBD2, 6 bases. The CDR3 runs to 14 residues. Looked up from germline, CDR1 is MDHEN and CDR2 is SYDVKM. V gave up 6 bases and J gave up 6 bases, with 15 bases separating them.

The chain employs TRBV29-1 and TRBJ2-5; 8 bases align to TRBD2. Germline V gene data show CDR1 as SQVTM and CDR2 as ANQGSEA. CDR3 length: 11 amino acids. V was pared by 7 bases and J by 4 bases, with 2 bases of the junction left unmatched. CDR3 sequence (DNA): TGCAGCGCCGGGGGGGGAGAGACCCAGTACTTC. It yields the protein CSAGGGETQYF.

This clonotype was detected only a few times. The chain employs TRBV29-1 and TRBJ2-5; 7 bases align to TRBD1. J was trimmed by 5 bases and V by 7 bases; bases with no gene match: 7. Germline V CDR1 and CDR2: SQVTM, ANQGSEA. This CDR3 contains 12 residues. The CDR3 DNA follows: TGCAGCGCAATAACAGGGGTCGAGACCCAGTACTTC. The encoded protein is CSAITGVETQYF. The whole variable domain, remainder taken from reference TRBV29-1 and TRBJ2-5, is SAVISQKPSRDICQRGTSLTIQCQVDSQVTMMFWYRQQPGQSLTLIATANQGSEATYESGFVIDKFPISRPNLTFSTLTVSNMSPEDSSIYLCSAITGVETQYFGPGTRLLVL.

V is TRBV7-9 and J is TRBJ2-7, with D possibly being TRBD1 or TRBD2 (5 bases each). V dropped 1 base and J dropped 6 bases, with 10 bases sitting between them. Germline lookup yields CDR1 SEHNR and CDR2 FQNEAQ (reference sequence). The length of the CDR3 is 13 residues. The CDR3 bases are TGTGCCAGCAGCTTAGGAGAGGGGACCGAGCAGTACTTC. Translation: CASSLGEGTEQYF.